The 12 T cell receptor beta chains given below trace back to one sample, sequenced in a study of blood T cell repertoires in COVID-19. Profiled with immunoSEQ multiplex PCR; TCRdb holds only in-frame clones, not every one. The sample has hundreds of thousands of clones, 65% to 90% seen once. The sequenced material came from peripheral blood. These TCRs come from a man aged 50-59 years with COVID-19, enrolled during active disease.

The J gene is TRBJ2-5, the V gene TRBV6-5, with D unresolved. Germline loops: CDR1 MNHEY, CDR2 SVGAGI. V dropped 8 bases and J dropped 2 bases, with 9 bases sitting between them. The CDR3 is 12 amino acids. CDR3 DNA: TGTGCCAGCTCTGTCAGACAAGAGACCCAGTACTTC. Its translation is CASSVRQETQYF.

The chain employs TRBV6-5 and TRBJ2-3, with 7 bases aligning to TRBD2. The CDR3 is made up of 12 amino acids. CDR1 is MNHEY and CDR2 is SVGAGI in the germline V gene. The CDR3 is CSVGGTTDTQYF. In DNA form, the CDR3 reads TGTTCCGTCGGGGGGACCACAGATACGCAGTATTTT.

The chain employs TRBV7-8 and TRBJ1-2; a weak D match, TRBD1 (5 bases). Germline CDR1 SGHVS, CDR2 FQNEAQ. The CDR3 loop spans 15 amino acids. V was pared by 0 bases and J by 2 bases, with 10 bases between. The CDR3 region is CASSLAVTENYGYTF. CDR3 in DNA: TGTGCCAGCAGCTTAGCTGTGACAGAGAACTATGGCTACACCTTC.

The chain uses TRBV7-8 and TRBJ2-4, with 12 positions matching TRBD2. Germline V gene data show CDR1 as SGHVS and CDR2 as FQNEAQ. Losses at the gene ends were 5 bases for V and 2 bases for J; bases not matched to a gene: 4. This CDR3 spans 16 amino acids. This chain's CDR3 is CASSPSGGGSKNIQYF. Written as DNA, the CDR3 is TGTGCCAGCAGCCCTAGCGGGGGGGGGTCCAAAAACATTCAGTACTTC. Supplemented by reference TRBV7-8 and TRBJ2-4, the full variable domain reads GAGVSQSPRYKVAKRGQDVALRCDPISGHVSLFWYQQALGQGPEFLTYFQNEAQLDKSGLPSDRFFAERPEGSVSTLKIQRTQQEDSAVYLCASSPSGGGSKNIQYFGAGTRLSVL.

This clone was recorded once. V gene TRBV5-4 combines with J gene TRBJ1-1, with D maybe TRBD1 (5 bases). There are 15 residues in the CDR3. Trimming pared 1 base from V and 0 bases from J, leaving 10 bases between. Germline CDR1 SGHNT, CDR2 YYREEE (reference sequence). The CDR3 loop is CASSLSRQLNTEAFF. CDR3 coding DNA: TGTGCCAGCAGCTTGTCCCGACAGCTGAACACTGAAGCTTTCTTT. The full variable domain, completed using reference TRBV5-4 and TRBJ1-1, is ETGVTQSPTHLIKTRGQQVTLRCSSQSGHNTVSWYQQALGQGPQFIFQYYREEENGRGNFPPRFSGLQFPNYSSELNVNALELDDSALYLCASSLSRQLNTEAFFGQGTRLTVV.

The CDR3 nucleotides read TGTGCCAGCTCACCAACATCGGGGGGGGGTACCTACAATGAGCAGTTCTTC. Amino acid sequence: CASSPTSGGGTYNEQFF. This chain uses TRBV18 with TRBJ2-1, with 8 bases lining up with TRBD2. Unmatched junction bases numbered 8, after V lost 2 bases and J lost 2 bases. This CDR3 has 17 amino acids. CDR1 and CDR2 (germline): KGHSH, LQKENI.

The chain joins TRBV13 to TRBJ1-3; a possible D gene is TRBD1 (5 bases). Germline lookup yields CDR1 PRHDT and CDR2 FYEKMQ (reference sequence). The CDR3 loop spans 15 amino acids. Trimming stripped 5 bases from V and 1 base from J, with 12 bases between. The CDR3 loop is CASSIHGGSGNTIYF. The CDR3 DNA reads TGTGCCAGCAGCATCCACGGGGGATCTGGAAACACCATATATTTT.

The chain recombines TRBV21-1 with TRBJ1-2; TRBD1, as called in the table, went unchecked against the DNA. TRBV21-1 is listed as a pseudogene. The CDR3 totals 15 residues. The CDR3 coding sequence is TGTGCCAGCACGCCCGGGACAGGGGGTTTATACGGCTACACCTTC. This sequence encodes CASTPGTGGLYGYTF.

This clone has a single count. This chain uses TRBV5-1 with TRBJ1-2, with D possibly TRBD1 on 6 matching bases. Germline V gives CDR1 SGHRS, CDR2 YFSETQ. V was clipped by 2 bases and J by 3 bases, with 23 bases between them. The CDR3 spans 18 residues. Here the CDR3 DNA reads TGCGCCAGCAGCTTTGGGTGGGACATTCTCGACGGAGACTATGGCTACACCTTC. It is translated as CASSFGWDILDGDYGYTF. Based on the CDR3 plus reference TRBV5-1 and TRBJ1-2, the full variable domain is KAGVTQTPRYLIKTRGQQVTLSCSPISGHRSVSWYQQTPGQGLQFLFEYFSETQRNKGNFPGRFSGRQFSNSRSEMNVSTLELGDSALYLCASSFGWDILDGDYGYTFGSGTRLTVV.

V usage is TRBV7-9 and J usage is TRBJ2-3, with D perhaps TRBD1 (5 bases). CDR3 size: 15 residues. The germline V gene encodes CDR1 SEHNR and CDR2 FQNEAQ (reference sequence). Trimming left V 3 bases short and J 0 bases short, with 10 bases between. CDR3 bases: TGTGCCAGCAGCTTGGCAGGGATTAGCACAGATACGCAGTATTTT. Translation gives CASSLAGISTDTQYF.

The rearrangement joins TRBV6-5 to TRBJ1-2, with D possibly TRBD1 on 6 matching bases. Between the trimmed V and J ends, which lost 2 bases and 7 bases, there was a span of 14 bases. CDR3 length equals 14 residues. CDR1 MNHEY and CDR2 SVGAGI come from the germline V gene. CDR3 nucleotides: TGTGCCAGCAGTTACCAGGGGCGGCTGGGTGGCTACACCTTC. Translation gives CASSYQGRLGGYTF.

The rearrangement uses TRBV28 and TRBJ1-5; weak D call: TRBD1 (6 bases). The CDR3 runs to 14 residues. The germline CDR1 and CDR2 sequences are MDHEN and SYDVKM. V was clipped by 4 bases and J by 8 bases, with 15 bases between them. The CDR3: CASSSDRNREPQHF. DNA for the CDR3: TGTGCCAGCAGTTCTGACAGGAACAGAGAGCCCCAGCATTTT.